This TCR beta chain stems from a study of response to subunit inactivated influenza vaccine. This clonotype was observed at least ten times. MiXCR, run by TCRdb on the RT-PCR reads, gives a single entry per CDR3 protein. This repertoire shows 750,000 to 850,000 distinct CDR3 sequences, less than 20% found once; its top ten account for 11%. Germline V gene data show CDR1 as SGHKS and CDR2 as YYEKEE (reference sequence). Trimming shortened V by 5 bases and J by 0 bases, and 7 bases separated the two germline ends. The CDR3 contains 13 residues. The sequence came from a man in his fifties who received an inactivated influenza vaccine. The sequenced sample was PBMCs from blood, obtained roughly 5 days after vaccination. The rearrangement uses TRBV5-5 and TRBJ2-3; D not resolved. The CDR3 loop reads CASSFASTDTQYF. CDR3 nucleotide sequence: TGTGCCAGCAGTTTTGCCAGCACAGATACGCAGTATTTT.